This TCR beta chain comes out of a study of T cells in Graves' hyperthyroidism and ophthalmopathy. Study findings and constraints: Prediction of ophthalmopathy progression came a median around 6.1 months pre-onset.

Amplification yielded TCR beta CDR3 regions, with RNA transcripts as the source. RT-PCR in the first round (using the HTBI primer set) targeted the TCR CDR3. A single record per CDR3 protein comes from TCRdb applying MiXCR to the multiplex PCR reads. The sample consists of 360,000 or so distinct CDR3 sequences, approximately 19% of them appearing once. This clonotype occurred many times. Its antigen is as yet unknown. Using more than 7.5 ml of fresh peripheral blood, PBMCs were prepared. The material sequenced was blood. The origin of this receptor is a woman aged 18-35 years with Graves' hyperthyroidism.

DNA for the CDR3: TGTGCCAGCAGCGCCTGGGGGGCTACCTACGAGCAGTACTTC. As protein: CASSAWGATYEQYF. This sequence joins TRBV5-6 and TRBJ2-7; either TRBD1 or TRBD2 may fit D (6 bases each). V lost 4 bases, J lost 2 bases, and 13 bases lay in between. There are 14 residues in the CDR3. Looked up from germline, CDR1 is SGHDT and CDR2 is YYEEEE.